This T cell receptor beta chain stems from a study of OX40 agonist ivuxolimab in advanced cancers. This clone appeared a few times. Clones were read by immunoSEQ multiplex PCR, and TCRdb kept only the in-frame ones, dropping some. The sample includes roughly 65,000 clones, approximately 89% of them seen just once. The sequence came from an adult with an advanced solid tumor such as melanoma, head and neck, liver or kidney cancer. The input for sequencing was CD4+ or CD8+ T cells sorted from blood, taken in a trial of the OX40 agonist ivuxolimab.

The CDR3 sequence: CASSPLGTVSSGANVLTF. The DNA of the CDR3 is TGTGCCAGCTCACCACTAGGGACGGTTAGCTCTGGGGCCAACGTCCTGACTTTC. J is TRBJ2-6 and V is TRBV18; D is perhaps TRBD1 or TRBD2 (5 bases each). V lost 1 base and J lost 0, with 13 bases in between. CDR3 length: 18 residues. Germline V gene sequence: CDR1 KGHSH, CDR2 LQKENI.